This T cell receptor beta chain was identified in a study of T-cell memory formation after mild COVID-19. Study summary: Each donor largely had its own TCR clusters.

This clonotype came up a few times. As yet, its antigen is unknown. Findings and caveats of the study: Most CD4+ clones that shrank were in CM and EM, while CD8+ ones turned up in EMRA.

TCRdb re-called the 5' RACE reads through MiXCR, storing one row per CDR3 protein. This sample has 300,000 to 400,000 distinct CDR3 sequences, with roughly 15% found just once. The CDR3 totals 10 residues. With 3 bases removed from V and 12 bases from J, the gap between germline ends came to 10 bases. CDR1 and CDR2 (germline): SQVTM, ANQGSEA. This TCR came from a man between 18 and 29 years old who had mild COVID-19 (a few samples of this study predate the infection). Cell type and time point are not known. The chain has TRBV29-1 and TRBJ2-3; D not resolved. The source material was PBMCs or a T cell subset sorted from them (not recorded which). The CDR3 DNA is TGCAGCGTTGATCAAGACGGTCAGTATTTT. This encodes CSVDQDGQYF.